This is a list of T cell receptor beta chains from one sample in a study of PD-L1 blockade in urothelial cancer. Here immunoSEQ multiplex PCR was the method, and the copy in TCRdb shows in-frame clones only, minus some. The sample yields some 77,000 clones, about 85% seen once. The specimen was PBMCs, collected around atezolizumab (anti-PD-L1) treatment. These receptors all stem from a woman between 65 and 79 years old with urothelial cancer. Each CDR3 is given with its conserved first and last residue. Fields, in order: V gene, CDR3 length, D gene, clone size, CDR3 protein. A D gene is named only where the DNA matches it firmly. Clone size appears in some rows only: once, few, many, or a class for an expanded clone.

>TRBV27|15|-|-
CASSLSGGQTYEQYF
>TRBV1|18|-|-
CTSSQAGTGLCSGTEAFF
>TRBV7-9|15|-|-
CASSLRDSGWSEQFF
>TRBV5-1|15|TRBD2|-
CASKSLGGATDTQYF
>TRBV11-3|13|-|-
CASSLAESYEQYF
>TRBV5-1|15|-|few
CASSLIGGEAYEQYF
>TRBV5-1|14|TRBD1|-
CASSRGQGHYEQYF
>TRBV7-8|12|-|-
CASSLAGGGYTF
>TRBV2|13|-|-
CASSDHNIYEQYF
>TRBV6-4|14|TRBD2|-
CASSPREGRNEQFF
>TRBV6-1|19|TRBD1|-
CASSAPAGTGPSSGNTIYF
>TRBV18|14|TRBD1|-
CASSPGQGAHEQYF
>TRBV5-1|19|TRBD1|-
CASSLGLTGGSPGANVLTF
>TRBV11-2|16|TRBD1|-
CASSLGTGGSGNTIYF
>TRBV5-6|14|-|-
CASSSFSFTYEQYF
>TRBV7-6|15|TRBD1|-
CASRNSGTANEKLFF
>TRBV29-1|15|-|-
CSAGGVGQSSYEQYF
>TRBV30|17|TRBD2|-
CAWSVSAGGRTYGEQFF
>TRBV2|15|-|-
CASLAGTFSTDTQYF
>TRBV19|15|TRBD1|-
CASSPGTGVNTEAFF
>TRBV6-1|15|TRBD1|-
CASEVDRGPYNEQFF
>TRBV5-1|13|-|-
CASSLAGENPQHF
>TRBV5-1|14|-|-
CASSLGAPHNEQFF
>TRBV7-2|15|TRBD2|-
CASSSRLAGGETQYF
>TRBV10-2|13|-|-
CASSAGGATEAFF
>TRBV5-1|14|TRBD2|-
CASRRTSGENEQFF
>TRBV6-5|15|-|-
CASSYPGHMNTEAFF
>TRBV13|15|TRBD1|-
CASSEPGQGNNEQFF
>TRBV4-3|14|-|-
CASSQDPGSYEQYF
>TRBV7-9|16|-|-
CASSLDFLAATGELFF
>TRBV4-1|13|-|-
CASSQQGSYEQYF
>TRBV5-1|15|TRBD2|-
CASSLGTRSYNEQFF
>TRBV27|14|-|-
CASSLSRGLYELFF
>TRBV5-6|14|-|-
CASSLGRYNQPQHF
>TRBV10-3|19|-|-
CAISESVFVGTPNNTEAFF
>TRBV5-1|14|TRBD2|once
CATGLELHTGELFF
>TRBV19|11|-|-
CASSMAYGYTF
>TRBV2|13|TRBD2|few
CASSSVAGGEQYF
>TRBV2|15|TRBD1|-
CASTTQGQTNTEAFF
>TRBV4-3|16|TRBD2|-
CASSQEAGGRMKTQYF
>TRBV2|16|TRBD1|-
CASSPQGVANTGELFF
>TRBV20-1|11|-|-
CSAISRHGYTF